Below, 18 T cell receptor beta chains from the same sample are listed, as sequenced in a study of shared clonotypes between healthy human individuals. Clones were sequenced by immunoSEQ multiplex PCR, and TCRdb holds only the in-frame ones, with some missing. The sample records some 2 million clones, approximately 94% being singletons. The naive CD8 population came from CD45RO-negative cells selected for CCR7, without terminally differentiated effector memory CD45RA+ cells. The sequencing input was naive CD8+ T cells sorted from blood. The receptors derive from a man younger than 35 in good health.

This chain joins TRBV6-1 and TRBJ2-7, with D perhaps assigned TRBD1 or TRBD2 (5 bases each). Germline V gene sequence: CDR1 MNHNS, CDR2 SASEGT. Between the trimmed V and J ends, which lost 2 bases and 0 bases, there was a span of 20 bases. The CDR3 sequence is 18 residues long. CDR3 sequence: CASSESPRGSPRSYEQYF. For the CDR3, the DNA is TGTGCCAGCAGTGAATCGCCTCGGGGCAGTCCCCGCTCCTACGAGCAGTACTTC.

Turning to this clone: Other nucleotide sequences from this sample produce the same CDR3. The J gene is TRBJ2-1, the V gene TRBV7-9, with D maybe TRBD1 (5 bases). The germline V gene has CDR1 SEHNR and CDR2 FQNEAQ (reference sequence). With 2 bases removed from V and 4 bases from J, the gap between germline ends came to 6 bases. This CDR3 spans 13 amino acids. The CDR3 DNA follows: TGTGCCAGCAGCTTACAGGGTTACAATGAGCAGTTCTTC. This translates into CASSLQGYNEQFF.

V is TRBV19 and J is TRBJ1-5; D remains ambiguous. The CDR3 length is 15 residues. V was trimmed by 7 bases and J by 6 bases, leaving 19 bases between them. Germline V gene data show CDR1 as LNHDA and CDR2 as SQIVND (reference sequence). In nucleotides, the CDR3 is TGTGCCAGTACCCCATCGGATTTAGTGGGTCAGCCCCAGCATTTT. Its translation is CASTPSDLVGQPQHF.

This chain joins TRBV4-1 and TRBJ2-1; D remains ambiguous. V dropped 3 bases and J dropped 0 bases, with 9 bases sitting between them. Germline V lookup: CDR1 MGHRA, CDR2 YSYEKL. The CDR3 is made up of 15 amino acids. CDR3 amino acids: CASSHGSNSYNEQFF. CDR3 sequence (DNA): TGCGCCAGCAGCCACGGCAGTAACTCCTACAATGAGCAGTTCTTC.

V usage is TRBV11-2 and J usage is TRBJ2-7, with a possible D match to TRBD1 (5 bases). CDR3 size: 14 residues. V lost 3 bases to trimming and J lost 0 bases, with 9 bases between them. Germline loops: CDR1 SGHAT, CDR2 FQNNGV. As DNA, the CDR3 is TGTGCCAGCAGCTTGAGACAGATCTCCTACGAGCAGTACTTC. This translates into CASSLRQISYEQYF. The whole variable domain, filled in from reference TRBV11-2 and TRBJ2-7, reads EAGVAQSPRYKIIEKRQSVAFWCNPISGHATLYWYQQILGQGPKLLIQFQNNGVVDDSQLPKDRFSAERLKGVDSTLKIQPAKLEDSAVYLCASSLRQISYEQYFGPGTRLTVT.

The V and J genes are TRBV7-9 and TRBJ1-5, with 8 bases that match TRBD1. In germline, CDR1 is SEHNR, CDR2 FQNEAQ (reference sequence). V was pared by 4 bases and J by 3 bases, with 8 bases of the junction left unmatched. The CDR3 loop spans 16 amino acids. CDR3 loop: CASSSSDRGINQPQHF. In DNA, the CDR3 is TGTGCCAGCAGCTCGAGCGACAGGGGTATCAATCAGCCCCAGCATTTT.

The chain carries TRBV7-9 and TRBJ2-4; the match to TRBD1 covers 9 bases. The CDR3 consists of 16 residues. Trimming at V came to 4 bases and at J to 10 bases, leaving 14 bases not matched to a gene. CDR1 is SEHNR, CDR2 FQNEAQ, per germline (reference sequence). CDR3 coding DNA: TGTGCCAGCAGCTCCCCGACAGGGGGAGGTCGAAGTATTCAGTACTTC. It yields the protein CASSSPTGGGRSIQYF.

The chain employs TRBV9 and TRBJ2-3; the match to TRBD1 covers 9 bases. The CDR3 length is 15 residues. Trimming took 8 bases from V and 4 from J; bases not matched to a gene: 11. Germline V CDR1 and CDR2: SGDLS, YYNGEE. As DNA, the CDR3 is TGTGCCAGTTCCCTGACAGGGGGTGTCGCAGATACGCAGTATTTT. The encoded protein is CASSLTGGVADTQYF.

The chain uses TRBV5-1 and TRBJ2-2, with D tentatively TRBD1 or TRBD2 (5 bases each). Germline-derived CDR1 and CDR2 are SGHRS and YFSETQ. The CDR3 is made up of 15 amino acids. The ends were cut back, 5 bases at V and 3 bases at J, with 14 bases in the middle. DNA for the CDR3: TGCGCCAGCAGTACCATGGGGGTCGACACCGGGGAGCTGTTTTTT. It encodes CASSTMGVDTGELFF.

This chain links TRBV7-9 with TRBJ1-5; a weak D match, TRBD1 (5 bases). V dropped 5 bases and J dropped 6 bases, with 17 bases sitting between them. In germline, CDR1 is SEHNR, CDR2 FQNEAQ (reference sequence). CDR3 length: 15 amino acids. CDR3 protein: CASSLGQGGVQPQHF. The CDR3 DNA reads TGTGCCAGCAGCCTAGGGCAGGGAGGTGTTCAGCCCCAGCATTTT.

The V call is TRBV7-8, the J call TRBJ2-3; 8 bases fit TRBD1. The CDR3 sequence is 17 residues long. Germline V CDR1 and CDR2: SGHVS, FQNEAQ. V gave up 1 base and J gave up 3 bases; unmatched junction bases: 9. The CDR3 nucleotides are TGTGCCAGCAGCTTAGAGCAGGGGGCGGTTGGGACAGATACGCAGTATTTT. Amino acids: CASSLEQGAVGTDTQYF.

The genes are TRBV29-1 and TRBJ1-6; a weak D match, TRBD1 (5 bases). CDR1 is SQVTM, CDR2 ANQGSEA, per germline. The ends were cut back, 4 bases at V and 0 bases at J, with 19 bases in the middle. The CDR3 extends over 18 amino acids. The CDR3 DNA follows: TGCAGCGTTGTTACCGGGGCCCCGTGGAGCTCCTATAATTCACCCCTCCACTTT. Its translation: CSVVTGAPWSSYNSPLHF. The full variable domain, with the rest looked up from reference TRBV29-1 and TRBJ1-6, is SAVISQKPSRDICQRGTSLTIQCQVDSQVTMMFWYRQQPGQSLTLIATANQGSEATYESGFVIDKFPISRPNLTFSTLTVSNMSPEDSSIYLCSVVTGAPWSSYNSPLHFGNGTRLTVT.

The genes are TRBV7-9 and TRBJ2-3; TRBD2 matches at 7 bases. The ends lost 2 bases at V and 5 bases at J; junction bases unmatched: 10. CDR3 length: 16 residues. CDR1 SEHNR and CDR2 FQNEAQ come from the germline V gene (reference sequence). The CDR3 reads CASSLYSGGLGDTQYF. CDR3 coding DNA: TGTGCCAGCAGCTTATACTCGGGGGGATTAGGAGATACGCAGTATTTT.

The genes are TRBV27 and TRBJ1-1, with TRBD1 matching over 7 bases. Trimming took 5 bases from V and 3 from J; bases not matched to a gene: 6. Germline V gives CDR1 MNHEY, CDR2 SMNVEV (reference sequence). This CDR3 spans 14 amino acids. Here the CDR3 reads CASSRQGIHTEAFF. As DNA, the CDR3 is TGTGCCAGCAGTCGACAGGGTATCCACACTGAAGCTTTCTTT.

This clone was recorded once. Other nucleotide sequences in the sample specify the same CDR3. This chain uses TRBV7-9 with TRBJ1-1; D is perhaps TRBD1 (6 bases). The CDR3 is made up of 14 amino acids. V shed 3 bases and J shed 0 bases, with 8 bases lying between them. Germline-derived CDR1 and CDR2 are SEHNR and FQNEAQ (reference sequence). CDR3 DNA: TGTGCCAGCAGCTTGCCAGGGGTGAACACTGAAGCTTTCTTT. Its protein product is CASSLPGVNTEAFF. The complete variable domain, with remaining parts taken from reference TRBV7-9 and TRBJ1-1, reads DTGVSQNPRHKITKRGQNVTFRCDPISEHNRLYWYRQTLGQGPEFLTYFQNEAQLEKSRLLSDRFSAERPKGSFSTLEIQRTEQGDSAMYLCASSLPGVNTEAFFGQGTRLTVV.

On this clone itself: Other nucleotide sequences in the sample specify the same CDR3. This chain joins TRBV29-1 and TRBJ2-7, with D possibly matching TRBD1 (5 bases). The CDR3 consists of 13 residues. CDR1 is SQVTM, CDR2 ANQGSEA, per germline. Trimming removed 3 bases from V and 1 base from J, with 10 bases in between. CDR3 in amino acids: CSVDTGSSYEQYF. The CDR3, as DNA: TGCAGCGTTGATACAGGTAGTTCCTACGAGCAGTACTTC.

The chain employs TRBV7-9 and TRBJ2-5; tentative D call: TRBD2 (5 bases). The germline V gene encodes CDR1 SEHNR and CDR2 FQNEAQ (reference sequence). This CDR3 is built from 17 residues. V dropped 1 base and J dropped 0 bases, with 15 bases sitting between them. The CDR3, as DNA: TGTGCCAGCAGCTTAGAAGGTGGAGGACTTTACCAAGAGACCCAGTACTTC. Protein: CASSLEGGGLYQETQYF.

V is TRBV10-3 and J is TRBJ2-7, with D perhaps assigned TRBD1 or TRBD2 (6 bases each). The CDR3 extends over 13 amino acids. Trimming took off 11 bases at V and 2 bases at J, with 16 bases between the two ends. The germline gives CDR1 ENHRY, CDR2 SYGVKD. The CDR3 DNA reads TGTGCCGGGGGCGCCGGGGGAACCTACGAGCAGTACTTC. This translates into CAGGAGGTYEQYF.